Presented here are 24 T cell receptor beta chains from one specimen sequenced in a study of blood T cell repertoires in COVID-19. Sequencing used immunoSEQ multiplex PCR; TCRdb keeps in-frame clones, though not all of them. The sample includes about 480,000 clones, 70% to 90% of them seen just once. Specimen: PBMCs or T cells enriched from blood (not recorded which). Receptors were obtained from a woman aged 40 to 50 who had recovered from COVID-19.

This clone was seen once. The V gene is TRBV4-3, the J gene TRBJ2-1, with 8 bases aligning to TRBD2. Germline loops: CDR1 LGHNA, CDR2 YSLEER. The junction had 12 bases not matched to a gene; V was cut back by 6 bases and J by 2 bases. The length of the CDR3 is 17 residues. The CDR3 loop reads CASSAEAERGTYNEQFF. CDR3 nucleotide sequence: TGCGCCAGCAGTGCTGAGGCGGAGCGGGGGACCTACAATGAGCAGTTCTTC.

The gene calls are TRBV6-5 and TRBJ1-2; no firm D call. The V end was cut by 2 bases, the J end by 8 bases, with 12 bases between. In germline, CDR1 is MNHEY, CDR2 SVGAGI. CDR3 length equals 13 residues. For the CDR3, the DNA is TGTGCCAGCAGTTACACGGTGAAGTCCGGCTACACCTTC. Translated: CASSYTVKSGYTF.

This chain uses TRBV6-5 with TRBJ2-7; D possibly corresponds to TRBD2 (6 bases). Germline CDR1 is MNHEY and CDR2 is SVGAGI. Trimming cost V 6 bases and J 0 bases, with 15 bases left between them. This CDR3 is 15 amino acids long. The CDR3 DNA sequence: TGTGCCAGCAGCCGGGACTCCACCTTCTCCTACGAGCAGTACTTC. Its translation is CASSRDSTFSYEQYF.

The rearrangement links TRBV27 to TRBJ2-2; TRBD2 might be the D (7 bases). The CDR3 length is 17 residues. V lost 6 bases and J 3 bases, leaving 20 bases between the germline ends. Per germline, CDR1 MNHEY and CDR2 SMNVEV (reference sequence). CDR3 sequence: CASSLGGAGAYTGELFF. The CDR3, as DNA: TGTGCCAGCAGCCTAGGGGGGGCGGGAGCCTACACCGGGGAGCTGTTTTTT.

The genes are TRBV18 and TRBJ1-2; 7 nucleotides line up with TRBD1. V shed 5 bases, J shed 7 bases, and the junction held 7 bases outside the gene matches. CDR3 length: 13 amino acids. Looked up from germline, CDR1 is KGHSH and CDR2 is LQKENI. The DNA of the CDR3 is TGTGCCAGCTCAACAGACAGGGCCGCTGGCTACACCTTC. Translating gives CASSTDRAAGYTF.

The V and J genes are TRBV5-6 and TRBJ2-3, with 7 positions matching TRBD2. CDR1 is SGHDT and CDR2 is YYEEEE in the germline V gene. There are 15 residues in the CDR3. Trimming removed 4 bases from V and 1 base from J; junction bases left unmatched: 6. In DNA, the CDR3 is TGTGCCAGCAGCACTCTAGCGGCCGGCACAGATACGCAGTATTTT. Its protein product is CASSTLAAGTDTQYF.

This clone was picked up many times. J is TRBJ1-2 and V is TRBV11-3, with D possibly TRBD1 on 5 matching bases. The V end was cut by 0 bases, the J end by 2 bases, with 13 bases between. CDR1 and CDR2 (germline): SGHNT, YENEEA. The CDR3 has 16 residues. The CDR3 protein is CASSLEGREANYGYTF. The CDR3 nucleotides are TGTGCCAGCAGCTTAGAAGGCAGGGAAGCGAACTATGGCTACACCTTC.

This rearrangement joins TRBV6-6 to TRBJ2-3; a weak D match, TRBD1 (6 bases). The germline V and J ends were trimmed by 6 bases and 6 bases, with 16 bases remaining between them. CDR3 length: 14 residues. Per the germline V gene, CDR1 is MNHNY and CDR2 is SVGAGI (reference sequence). The CDR3 spells CASRPQGLGDTQYF. CDR3 DNA sequence: TGTGCCAGCAGACCTCAGGGGCTAGGGGATACGCAGTATTTT.

The chain has TRBV27 and TRBJ1-2; the match to TRBD1 covers 7 bases. Germline CDR1 is MNHEY and CDR2 is SMNVEV (reference sequence). CDR3 length: 14 residues. J lost 3 bases, V lost 4 bases, and 5 bases had no gene match. As DNA, the CDR3 is TGTGCCAGCAGTTCCTCCGGGACAGACTATGGCTACACCTTC. Its protein is CASSSSGTDYGYTF.

This chain uses TRBV3-1 (or the pseudogene TRBV3-2) with TRBJ2-6, with D perhaps TRBD2 (6 bases). CDR1 and CDR2 (germline): LGHDT, YNNKEL (reference sequence). V shed 2 bases and J shed 0 bases, with 14 bases lying between them. The CDR3 has 18 residues. In DNA form, the CDR3 reads TGTGCCAGCAGCCAACTGAGCGGGTCCAACTCTGGGGCCAACGTCCTGACTTTC. This codes for CASSQLSGSNSGANVLTF.

This clone was detected only once. J is TRBJ2-7 and V is TRBV7-2, with 8 bases identical to TRBD1. The V and J ends lost 6 bases and 4 bases, in that order; junction bases with no gene match: 11. Germline assignment: CDR1 SGHTA and CDR2 FQGNSA. The CDR3 runs to 15 residues. The CDR3 bases are TGTGCCAGCAGTTTCGACAGGGGATCAGGGTACGAGCAGTACTTC. Amino acid sequence: CASSFDRGSGYEQYF.

This chain uses TRBV11-3 with TRBJ1-2, with a tentative D call TRBD1 (6 bases). CDR3 length: 16 amino acids. Per the germline V gene, CDR1 is SGHNT and CDR2 is YENEEA. V dropped 3 bases and J dropped 0 bases, with 14 bases sitting between them. The CDR3 loop is CASSFRGPQANYGYTF. CDR3 bases: TGTGCCAGCAGCTTCAGGGGCCCACAAGCTAACTATGGCTACACCTTC.

The chain has TRBV15 and TRBJ1-2; 8 bases align to TRBD1. Germline lookup yields CDR1 LNHNV and CDR2 YYDKDF (reference sequence). Germline trimming cut 5 bases from V and 5 bases from J; bases unmatched to any gene: 7. The CDR3 is 14 residues long. CDR3 region: CATSHKRQGYGYTF. CDR3 nucleotide sequence: TGTGCCACCAGCCATAAAAGACAGGGGTATGGCTACACCTTC.

The V call is TRBV9, the J call TRBJ2-1, with unresolved D. CDR3 length: 12 amino acids. V dropped 0 bases and J dropped 8 bases, with 6 bases sitting between them. From germline, CDR1 is SGDLS and CDR2 YYNGEE. The CDR3 loop is CASSVVSYEQFF. In DNA form, the CDR3 reads TGTGCCAGCAGCGTAGTCTCTTATGAGCAGTTCTTC.

The V call is TRBV11-3, the J call TRBJ1-3; the match to TRBD1 covers 7 bases. The V and J ends lost 5 bases and 7 bases, in that order; junction bases with no gene match: 2. Looked up from germline, CDR1 is SGHNT and CDR2 is YENEEA. CDR3 length: 12 amino acids. The CDR3 DNA sequence: TGTGCCAGCAGCAAACAGGGGAACACCATATATTTT. Encoded protein: CASSKQGNTIYF. The full variable domain, its missing parts supplied by reference TRBV11-3 and TRBJ1-3, is EAGVVQSPRYKIIEKKQPVAFWCNPISGHNTLYWYLQNLGQGPELLIRYENEEAVDDSQLPKDRFSAERLKGVDSTLKIQPAELGDSAVYLCASSKQGNTIYFGEGSWLTVV.

The chain couples TRBV5-8 to TRBJ2-7; tentative D call: TRBD2 (5 bases). This CDR3 comprises 15 residues. Germline V CDR1 and CDR2: SGHTS, YDEGEE. The V end lost 5 bases, the J end lost 0 bases, and 15 bases lay between the germline ends. The CDR3 protein is CASSHTGKSSYEQYF. In DNA, the CDR3 is TGTGCCAGCAGTCATACCGGGAAGAGCTCCTACGAGCAGTACTTC.

The chain recombines TRBV4-1 with TRBJ2-2; 8 bases are a match to TRBD2. V lost 0 bases and J lost 6; bases outside the gene matches: 6. Looked up from germline, CDR1 is MGHRA and CDR2 is YSYEKL. This CDR3 has 16 amino acids. The CDR3 coding sequence is TGCGCCAGCAGCCAAGATCCGAGCGGGAGTGCCGGGGAGCTGTTTTTT. This gives the protein CASSQDPSGSAGELFF.

V and J are TRBV7-9 and TRBJ2-7; 10 bases are shared with TRBD2. Trimming took 6 bases from V and 1 from J; bases not matched to a gene: 9. CDR1 and CDR2 (germline): SEHNR, FQNEAQ (reference sequence). The CDR3 extends over 16 amino acids. The CDR3 DNA reads TGTGCCAGCAGTCCCAGGGGTAGCGGGAGGTCCTACGAGCAGTACTTC. Protein product: CASSPRGSGRSYEQYF.

The chain uses TRBV19 and TRBJ2-7; TRBD2 agrees at 8 bases. The CDR3 length is 14 residues. The germline V gene encodes CDR1 LNHDA and CDR2 SQIVND (reference sequence). J lost 7 bases, V lost 6 bases, and 11 bases had no gene match. CDR3 protein: CASRQLAEGGEQYF. The CDR3 DNA sequence: TGTGCCAGTAGGCAACTAGCGGAGGGGGGGGAGCAGTACTTC. The full variable domain, completed using reference TRBV19 and TRBJ2-7, is DGGITQSPKYLFRKEGQNVTLSCEQNLNHDAMYWYRQDPGQGLRLIYYSQIVNDFQKGDIAEGYSVSREKKESFPLTVTSAQKNPTAFYLCASRQLAEGGEQYFGPGTRLTVT.

In regard to this clone: At one of its ends the junction is not consistent with the germline gene, which may arise from a read error. The chain joins TRBV12-3 or TRBV12-4 to TRBJ1-2; D remains unclear. The CDR3 has 13 residues. CDR3 nucleotide sequence: TGTGCCAGCAGTTTAGCGGACTACTATAGCTACACCTTC. Protein sequence: CASSLADYYSYTF.

This chain links TRBV7-2 with TRBJ1-1; D is undetermined. This CDR3 contains 16 residues. V was pared by 5 bases and J by 0 bases, with 16 bases between. Germline CDR1 is SGHTA and CDR2 is FQGNSA. CDR3 sequence reads: CASSPGGGMMNTEAFF. In nucleotides, the CDR3 is TGTGCCAGCAGCCCGGGCGGAGGGATGATGAACACTGAAGCTTTCTTT. Variable domain in full (rest from reference TRBV7-2 and TRBJ1-1): GAGVSQSPSNKVTEKGKDVELRCDPISGHTALYWYRQSLGQGLEFLIYFQGNSAPDKSGLPSDRFSAERTGGSVSTLTIQRTQQEDSAVYLCASSPGGGMMNTEAFFGQGTRLTVV.

The rearrangement joins TRBV19 to TRBJ2-1; 8 nucleotides match TRBD2. The CDR3 sequence is 14 residues long. Germline CDR1 is LNHDA and CDR2 is SQIVND (reference sequence). The V and J ends lost 5 bases and 7 bases, in that order; junction bases with no gene match: 7. CDR3 in DNA: TGTGCCAGTAGTGGAGGGACTAGGGTAAATGAGCAGTTCTTC. It yields the protein CASSGGTRVNEQFF. Full variable domain (missing parts from reference TRBV19 and TRBJ2-1): DGGITQSPKYLFRKEGQNVTLSCEQNLNHDAMYWYRQDPGQGLRLIYYSQIVNDFQKGDIAEGYSVSREKKESFPLTVTSAQKNPTAFYLCASSGGTRVNEQFFGPGTRLTVL.

The chain recombines TRBV7-2 with TRBJ2-3; 8 positions match TRBD1. The CDR3 sequence is 14 residues long. V trimming: 3 bases; J trimming: 2 bases; junction bases outside the gene matches: 1. Germline values: CDR1 SGHTA, CDR2 FQGNSA. CDR3 in amino acids: CASSLDRATDTQYF. The CDR3 DNA follows: TGTGCCAGCAGCTTGGACAGGGCCACAGATACGCAGTATTTT.

The chain recombines TRBV27 with TRBJ2-6, with TRBD1 matching 7 bases. V gave up 4 bases and J gave up 0 bases; unmatched junction bases: 6. Germline CDR1 MNHEY, CDR2 SMNVEV (reference sequence). This CDR3 comprises 17 residues. The DNA for the CDR3 is TGTGCCAGCAGTTCCCTTACAGGGGTCTCTGGGGCCAACGTCCTGACTTTC. Translation gives CASSSLTGVSGANVLTF.